Each of the 30 T cell receptor beta chains below was sequenced from the same sample in a study of cytomegalovirus exposure and HLA in healthy donors. Assay used: immunoSEQ multiplex PCR; TCRdb lists only in-frame clones, some missing. The table has some 150,000 clones, 70% to 90% seen once. The sequenced material came from PBMCs. The receptors derive from a man aged 18 to 35 in good health and CMV-seropositive.

The chain recombines TRBV6-5 with TRBJ2-5; D might be TRBD1 (5 bases). Germline CDR1 reads MNHEY; CDR2 reads SVGAGI. This CDR3 is 13 amino acids long. V was pared by 8 bases and J by 3 bases, with 13 bases between. For the CDR3, the DNA is TGTGCCAGCTGGAGTGGGGCAGAAGAGACCCAGTACTTC. Amino acid sequence: CASWSGAEETQYF.

J is TRBJ1-6 and V is TRBV7-2; unclear D gene. Between the trimmed V and J ends, which lost 2 bases and 10 bases, there was a span of 15 bases. Germline loops: CDR1 SGHTA, CDR2 FQGNSA. The CDR3 consists of 15 residues. This CDR3 reads CASSLNWVGGSPLHF. As DNA, the CDR3 is TGTGCCAGCAGCTTAAATTGGGTCGGCGGGTCACCCCTCCACTTT.

This clone was recorded once. The chain combines TRBV6-4 with TRBJ1-5, with 7 bases that match TRBD1. The CDR3 runs to 15 residues. The germline V gene encodes CDR1 MRHNA and CDR2 SNTAGT. V was clipped by 6 bases and J by 5 bases; unmatched bases: 10. DNA of the CDR3: TGTGCCAGCAGACCTCCGACAGGGCAGGATCAGCCCCAGCATTTT. Residues: CASRPPTGQDQPQHF.

The J gene is TRBJ2-2, the V gene TRBV7-2; no reliable D call. This CDR3 comprises 14 residues. With 1 base removed from V and 4 bases from J, the gap between germline ends came to 7 bases. Germline loops: CDR1 SGHTA, CDR2 FQGNSA. Here the CDR3 reads CASSLGTITGELFF. In nucleotides, the CDR3 is TGTGCCAGCAGCTTAGGTACTATCACCGGGGAGCTGTTTTTT. Variable domain in full (rest from reference TRBV7-2 and TRBJ2-2): GAGVSQSPSNKVTEKGKDVELRCDPISGHTALYWYRQSLGQGLEFLIYFQGNSAPDKSGLPSDRFSAERTGGSVSTLTIQRTQQEDSAVYLCASSLGTITGELFFGEGSRLTVL.

The gene calls are TRBV5-1 and TRBJ2-3, with 7 bases fitting TRBD2. The CDR3 runs to 14 residues. V shed 0 bases and J 6 bases; nucleotides not matched to a gene: 4. CDR1 and CDR2 (germline): SGHRS, YFSETQ. For the CDR3, the DNA is TGCGCCAGCAGCTTGGTAGCGGGCGGGGATACGCAGTATTTT. This encodes CASSLVAGGDTQYF.

The V call is TRBV4-3, the J call TRBJ1-1, with D perhaps TRBD1 (5 bases). The V and J ends lost 0 bases and 4 bases respectively, with 18 bases between them. CDR1 is LGHNA, CDR2 YSLEER, per germline. The CDR3 runs 17 residues. The chain's CDR3 is CASSQDWGRSTVTEAFF. The DNA for the CDR3 is TGCGCCAGCAGCCAAGATTGGGGCAGGTCAACGGTCACTGAAGCTTTCTTT.

The chain combines TRBV10-1 with TRBJ1-2, with D tentatively TRBD1 (6 bases). Germline-derived CDR1 and CDR2 are WNHNN and SYGVQD (reference sequence). V lost 6 bases, J lost 6 bases, and 14 bases lay in between. The CDR3 covers 13 residues. The CDR3 coding sequence is TGCGCCAGCAGCGATCAGGGGTTCCATGGCTACACCTTC. Translation: CASSDQGFHGYTF.

The V call is TRBV11-2, the J call TRBJ1-6; the D is unclear. V was cut by 2 bases and J by 7 bases, with 3 bases left in between. This CDR3 contains 12 residues. The germline gives CDR1 SGHAT, CDR2 FQNNGV. The CDR3 region is CASSLQNSPLHF. The DNA of the CDR3 is TGTGCCAGCAGCTTACAGAATTCACCCCTCCACTTT.

This clone has a single count. The V call is TRBV19, the J call TRBJ2-7; 8 bases map to TRBD1. J gave up 4 bases and V 5 bases, and 4 bases lay outside the gene matches. CDR1 and CDR2 (germline): LNHDA, SQIVND (reference sequence). The CDR3 contains 13 residues. The CDR3 DNA reads as TGTGCCAGTAGTGTGACAGGGGCTTACGAGCAGTACTTC. Translation: CASSVTGAYEQYF.

V usage is TRBV6-5 and J usage is TRBJ1-2; no clear D gene. This CDR3 comprises 11 residues. Germline CDR1 MNHEY, CDR2 SVGAGI. V lost 7 bases, J lost 8 bases, and 11 bases lay in between. As DNA, the CDR3 is TGTGCCAGCACCAATCTGGAGGGCTACACCTTC. Amino acid sequence: CASTNLEGYTF.

The rearrangement joins TRBV12-5 to TRBJ1-5; no reliable D call. Germline-derived CDR1 and CDR2 are LGHNT and FRNRAP. V lost 5 bases, J lost 7 bases, and 18 bases lay in between. This CDR3 spans 15 amino acids. As DNA, the CDR3 is TGTGCTAGTGGTCGGACGCTCTCCGGAGGGCAGCCCCAGCATTTT. Protein sequence: CASGRTLSGGQPQHF.

The rearrangement uses TRBV28 and TRBJ2-7; 7 bases line up with TRBD1. Germline-derived CDR1 and CDR2 are MDHEN and SYDVKM. This CDR3 is built from 13 residues. V gave up 11 bases and J gave up 6 bases; unmatched junction bases: 13. The CDR3 sequence: CAARGQEFGEQYF. The CDR3 nucleotides read TGTGCCGCCCGAGGACAGGAATTCGGCGAGCAGTACTTC.

The gene calls are TRBV27 and TRBJ2-2; 9 bases are shared with TRBD1. V was pared by 2 bases and J by 6 bases, with 1 base of the junction left unmatched. CDR3 size: 14 residues. Germline assignment: CDR1 MNHEY and CDR2 SMNVEV (reference sequence). The CDR3 coding sequence is TGTGCCAGCAGTTTAGGGGACAGGGCCGGGGAGCTGTTTTTT. Its protein product is CASSLGDRAGELFF.

The chain is built from TRBV27 and TRBJ2-1; the match to TRBD2 covers 7 bases. Germline lookup yields CDR1 MNHEY and CDR2 SMNVEV (reference sequence). J gave up 7 bases and V 3 bases, and 6 bases lay outside the gene matches. The CDR3 spans 14 residues. This CDR3 is CASSFGRESNEQFF. The CDR3 bases are TGTGCCAGCAGTTTCGGGCGGGAGTCTAATGAGCAGTTCTTC.

The rearrangement joins TRBV10-1 to TRBJ1-1; the D gene is possibly TRBD1 (5 bases). CDR1 is WNHNN and CDR2 is SYGVQD in the germline V gene (reference sequence). This CDR3 spans 13 amino acids. Between the trimmed V and J ends, which lost 7 bases and 1 base, there was a span of 10 bases. For the CDR3, the DNA is TGCGCCAGCATCAGGGATTCGAACACTGAAGCTTTCTTT. Translating gives CASIRDSNTEAFF.

The chain employs TRBV27 and TRBJ1-5, with 9 positions matching TRBD1. From germline, CDR1 is MNHEY and CDR2 SMNVEV (reference sequence). The CDR3 extends over 16 amino acids. V shed 5 bases and J 7 bases; nucleotides not matched to a gene: 12. CDR3 DNA: TGTGCCAGCAGTCCTTTGACAGGGGGTTTCTTGCAGCCCCAGCATTTT. It encodes CASSPLTGGFLQPQHF.

The chain's CDR3 is CASRLERQKANYGYTF. In DNA form, the CDR3 reads TGTGCAAGTCGCTTAGAGAGGCAGAAAGCTAACTATGGCTACACCTTC. The rearrangement uses TRBV12-2 and TRBJ1-2. TRBV12-2 is deemed a pseudogene. The CDR3 is 16 amino acids.

The chain is built from TRBV18 and TRBJ2-4, with D tentatively TRBD1 (6 bases). This CDR3 contains 14 residues. Per the germline V gene, CDR1 is KGHSH and CDR2 is LQKENI. V was pared by 3 bases and J by 7 bases, with 13 bases between. The CDR3: CASSPMDRGNIQYF. In nucleotides, the CDR3 is TGTGCCAGCTCACCTATGGACAGAGGGAACATTCAGTACTTC.

The rearrangement uses TRBV21-1 and TRBJ2-3; TRBD1 is taken as the D call from the table, unchecked against the DNA. TRBV21-1 is classified as a pseudogene. The CDR3 totals 15 residues. The CDR3, as DNA: TGTGCCAGCAGCAAAGTCGTAGGGGGCACAGATACGCAGTATTTT. Protein sequence: CASSKVVGGTDTQYF.

The J gene is TRBJ1-1, the V gene TRBV13, with 8 positions matching TRBD1. Germline CDR1 reads PRHDT; CDR2 reads FYEKMQ (reference sequence). This CDR3 is 15 amino acids long. Germline trimming cut 0 bases from V and 1 base from J; bases unmatched to any gene: 1. The DNA of the CDR3 is TGTGCCAGCAGCTTAGGTGACAGGGGGAACACTGAAGCTTTCTTT. Encoded protein: CASSLGDRGNTEAFF.

This clone has a single count. The V call is TRBV14, the J call TRBJ2-7, with 7 bases lining up with TRBD1. Per germline, CDR1 SGHDN and CDR2 FVKESK. V gave up 4 bases and J gave up 4 bases; unmatched junction bases: 10. There are 15 residues in the CDR3. In nucleotides, the CDR3 is TGTGCCAGCAGCCTCGGACCAGGGGGTAGGTACGAGCAGTACTTC. Translated: CASSLGPGGRYEQYF.

V usage is TRBV4-2 and J usage is TRBJ2-1; the match to TRBD2 covers 9 bases. This CDR3 is 18 amino acids long. Looked up from germline, CDR1 is LGHNA and CDR2 is YNFKEQ. Losses at the gene ends were 1 base for V and 12 bases for J; bases not matched to a gene: 19. The CDR3 sequence is CASSQGAPTSGRSPRQFF. The CDR3, as DNA: TGTGCCAGCAGCCAAGGGGCCCCGACTAGCGGAAGAAGCCCGCGGCAGTTCTTC.

The chain carries TRBV29-1 and TRBJ2-7, with 8 bases aligning to TRBD1. This CDR3 has 12 amino acids. V lost 8 bases and J lost 6; bases outside the gene matches: 9. The germline CDR1 and CDR2 sequences are SQVTM and ANQGSEA. CDR3 bases: TGCAGCCCCGAGATGGACAGGGCCGAGCAGTACTTC. Amino acids: CSPEMDRAEQYF.

This rearrangement joins TRBV27 to TRBJ2-1; TRBD2 agrees at 13 bases. The V and J ends lost 4 bases and 7 bases, in that order; junction bases with no gene match: 13. Germline V gene data show CDR1 as MNHEY and CDR2 as SMNVEV (reference sequence). CDR3 size: 18 residues. The CDR3 DNA is TGTGCCAGCAGTTCCCCCGGGAGACTAGCGGGAGGTAGTAATGAGCAGTTCTTC. The encoded protein is CASSSPGRLAGGSNEQFF.

The V gene is TRBV5-6, the J gene TRBJ2-7; D perhaps matches TRBD1 (6 bases). The CDR3 runs 12 residues. Trimming removed 6 bases at V and 3 bases at J, with 10 bases between. Germline loops: CDR1 SGHDT, CDR2 YYEEEE. CDR3 sequence (DNA): TGTGCCAGCAAGTACAGGGACTACGAGCAGTACTTC. This translates into CASKYRDYEQYF.

V usage is TRBV25-1 and J usage is TRBJ2-3; the D is unclear. The V gene lost 1 base and the J gene lost 6 bases, with 5 bases spanning the gap. Germline V CDR1 and CDR2: MGHDK, SYGVNS. The CDR3 is 12 residues long. CDR3 bases: TGTGCCAGCAGTGAATTCAGGGATACGCAGTATTTT. It translates to CASSEFRDTQYF.

This clone was recorded a few times. The rearrangement joins TRBV25-1 to TRBJ1-2; 7 positions agree with TRBD1. In germline, CDR1 is MGHDK, CDR2 SYGVNS. Trimming cost V 2 bases and J 5 bases; bases outside gene matches: 5. This CDR3 is 14 amino acids long. The CDR3 DNA sequence: TGTGCCAGCAGTGAAGACAGGGAGGTTTATGGCTACACCTTC. It yields the protein CASSEDREVYGYTF.

This clone was seen a few times. The V and J genes are TRBV5-1 and TRBJ2-2; TRBD1 matches at 8 bases. With 5 bases clipped from V and 6 bases from J, the junction kept 12 bases outside the gene matches. Germline values: CDR1 SGHRS, CDR2 YFSETQ. The CDR3 consists of 16 residues. The CDR3 sequence: CASRADRGSIAGELFF. In DNA, the CDR3 is TGCGCCAGCAGAGCAGACAGGGGCAGTATAGCCGGGGAGCTGTTTTTT.

The rearrangement links TRBV4-2 to TRBJ1-4, with 8 bases identical to TRBD1. This CDR3 has 14 amino acids. Germline CDR1 is LGHNA and CDR2 is YNFKEQ. The ends lost 4 bases at V and 7 bases at J; junction bases unmatched: 5. The CDR3 region is CASSLTGEAEKLFF. The CDR3 DNA sequence: TGTGCCAGCAGCCTGACAGGGGAGGCTGAAAAACTGTTTTTT.

This clone came up a few times. This chain joins TRBV28 and TRBJ2-7; TRBD2 might be the D (5 bases). Per germline, CDR1 MDHEN and CDR2 SYDVKM. Trimming shortened V by 1 base and J by 7 bases, and 11 bases separated the two germline ends. The CDR3 loop spans 13 amino acids. In nucleotides, the CDR3 is TGTGCCAGCAGTTTATACGAGAGGACTGAGCAGTACTTC. Its translation: CASSLYERTEQYF.